A single T cell receptor beta chain is shown here with its context. Its antigen has not been determined. There are no base qualities to consult, and no much larger clone falls within one base. The record originates from a study of blood T cell repertoires in COVID-19 (dated by TCRdb to the early 2020s). For the study in its entirety: Collaborator samples came from the United States, Italy and Spain and covered acute and convalescent phases of COVID-19. The dataset comprised deeply sampled blood TCRbeta repertoires from subjects exposed to, actively infected with, or recovered from COVID-19. Nearly every sample came with metadata listing a de-identified subject ID, COVID-19 status, age in years and sex. A freely available public database, intended as a resource for researchers studying the immune response to SARS-CoV-2, is where the repertoires were released. Where HLA class I and class II types were available, the types were taken from metadata supplied by the sample provider, not from assay-based typing. The material from the prospective study consisted of cDNA or gDNA derived from T cells, B-cell-depleted T cells, or PBMCs. Samples came from the ongoing ImmuneRACE study (first 160 participants) plus 1,254 subjects from 6 global collaborators.

The CDR3, cysteine through phenylalanine, is 13 amino acids long. Only the CDR3 part of the read is kept: 39 bases, read in frame from the first base. Trimming removed 3 bases from V and 6 bases from J, leaving 8 bases between the germline ends. The germline V gene (reference sequence) gives CDR1 as MNHEY and CDR2 as SMNVEV. Overall study outcomes, separate from this receptor: How much clinical and demographic metadata was included differed by source and by participant, and the metadata was provided uncurated.

The immunoSEQ Assay, a bias-controlled multiplex PCR, was used to amplify TCRbeta CDR3 regions from genomic DNA. As for how the authors treated the data: Nucleated cell counts per sample were estimated from amplification of reference gene primers within the assay. Sequence reads were collapsed and filtered to measure the absolute abundance of every unique TCRbeta CDR3 rearrangement. For each sample, productive Simpson clonality was calculated by taking the square root of Simpson's diversity index across productive rearrangements. TCRdb provides this immuneACCESS table in a form limited to in-frame rearrangements. Some clones are lacking; in checked studies, under half of them reflect an unresolved V gene, and why the rest are absent is not known. Clonal size and the V and J genes are those of that table, whereas D and trimming came from the DNA. The sample contains about 110,000 clones, around 86% of them found a single time. Approximately 4.1% of the sample is taken by the ten largest.

The collaborating institutions used their own protocols to collect whole blood in K2EDTA tubes. For TCRbeta analysis, collaborators shipped samples as frozen whole blood, isolated PBMCs, or DNA extracted from either of those sample types. The receptor was derived from a woman aged 70-85 years with acute or convalescent COVID-19. The receptor chain draws on TRBV27 and TRBJ2-2; possibly the D gene is TRBD2, per 5 matching bases. What was sequenced was peripheral blood. The nucleotide sequence reads TGTGCCAGCAGTTTGCGAGGGTCCGGGGAGCTGTTTTTT. Translated, it reads CASSLRGSGELFF.